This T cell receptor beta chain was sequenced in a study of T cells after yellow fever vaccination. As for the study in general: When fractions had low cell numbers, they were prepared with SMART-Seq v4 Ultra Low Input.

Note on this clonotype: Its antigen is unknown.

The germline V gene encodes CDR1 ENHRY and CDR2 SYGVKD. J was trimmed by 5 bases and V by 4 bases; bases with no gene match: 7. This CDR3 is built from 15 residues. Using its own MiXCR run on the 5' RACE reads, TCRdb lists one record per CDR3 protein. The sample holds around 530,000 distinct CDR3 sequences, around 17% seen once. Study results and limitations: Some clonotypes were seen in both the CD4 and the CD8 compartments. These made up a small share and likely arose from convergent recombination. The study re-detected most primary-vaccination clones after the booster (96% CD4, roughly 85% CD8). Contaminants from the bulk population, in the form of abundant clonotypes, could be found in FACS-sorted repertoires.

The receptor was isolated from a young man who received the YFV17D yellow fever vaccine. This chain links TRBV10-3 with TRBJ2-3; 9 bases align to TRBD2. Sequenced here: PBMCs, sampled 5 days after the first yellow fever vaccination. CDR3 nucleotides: TGTGCCATCAGTGGGAAGCGGGGGGTCATAGATACGCAGTATTTT. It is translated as CAISGKRGVIDTQYF.